Sequencing of this T cell receptor beta chain was carried out in a study of T cell responses to AZD1222 COVID-19 vaccine. This clone was seen once. Profiled with immunoSEQ multiplex PCR; TCRdb holds only in-frame clones, not every one. Of around 120,000 clones in the sample, 92% were seen once. The CDR3 is made up of 14 amino acids. The V gene's germline CDR1 is LNHDA and CDR2 SQIVND (reference sequence). V gave up 1 base and J gave up 2 bases, with 8 bases separating them. The TCR was taken from an adult in good health. The J gene is TRBJ2-5, the V gene TRBV19; tentatively, D is TRBD2 (6 bases). The sample here was peripheral blood, taken on day 0 of AZD1222 vaccination. For the CDR3, the DNA is TGTGCCAGTAGTATAGTGCGGGGACAAGAGACCCAGTACTTC. Amino acids: CASSIVRGQETQYF.